Shown below are 10 T cell receptor beta chains from a single sample sequenced in a study of T-cell reconstitution after alpha-beta-depleted transplantation in children. It was with unique molecular identifiers that the TCRbeta library was prepared. TCRdb redid the calling of the PCR reads with MiXCR, one entry per CDR3 protein. The table lists roughly 500,000 distinct CDR3 sequences, around a third of them singletons. The specimen was PBMCs from the stem cell graft donor, collected from the stem cell graft. Receptors were obtained from a human donor who donated a stem cell graft to a child with aplastic anemia.

J is TRBJ2-3 and V is TRBV13, with no clear D. CDR1 PRHDT and CDR2 FYEKMQ come from the germline V gene (reference sequence). V was shortened by 3 bases and J by 2 bases, with 15 bases between the two germline ends. This CDR3 comprises 16 residues. The CDR3 region is CASSFTQKGPTDTQYF. The DNA for the CDR3 is TGTGCCAGCAGCTTTACCCAAAAGGGCCCCACAGATACGCAGTATTTT.

This clonotype has more than one count but fewer than ten. This chain links TRBV29-1 with TRBJ2-1; D gene uncertain. Germline V lookup: CDR1 SQVTM, CDR2 ANQGSEA. There are 10 residues in the CDR3. The V gene lost 7 bases and the J gene lost 7 bases, with 8 bases spanning the gap. The CDR3 reads CSGGLNEQFF. The CDR3 nucleotides read TGCAGCGGAGGCCTTAATGAGCAGTTCTTC.

This clonotype was counted only a few times. J is TRBJ1-3 and V is TRBV5-1, with D unresolved. Germline V gene lookup returns CDR1 SGHRS and CDR2 YFSETQ. Deletions cut 0 bases from V and 4 bases from J, with 11 bases between. This CDR3 spans 15 amino acids. The CDR3 nucleotides are TGCGCCAGCAGCTTGGTACTTGGAGGCGGAAACACCATATATTTT. This codes for CASSLVLGGGNTIYF.

The chain employs TRBV6-2 or TRBV6-3 and TRBJ2-5, with 7 nucleotides matching TRBD1. Trimming removed 3 bases from V and 2 bases from J; junction bases left unmatched: 6. CDR1 MNHEY and CDR2 SVGEGT come from the germline V gene. CDR3 size: 15 residues. The CDR3: CASSYMAGGQETQYF. For the CDR3, the DNA is TGTGCCAGCAGTTATATGGCAGGGGGACAAGAGACCCAGTACTTC.

This clonotype was detected only a few times. The gene calls are TRBV6-1 and TRBJ2-2; 8 bases agree with TRBD2. The CDR3 has 14 residues. Germline values: CDR1 MNHNS, CDR2 SASEGT. J gave up 5 bases and V 5 bases, and 4 bases lay outside the gene matches. CDR3 DNA: TGTGCCAGCAGTCCGGGACTAGTGACCGGGGAGCTGTTTTTT. Encoded protein: CASSPGLVTGELFF.

This clonotype was detected only a few times. The genes are TRBV18 and TRBJ2-7; D is unresolved. In germline, CDR1 is KGHSH, CDR2 LQKENI. The ends were cut back, 0 bases at V and 2 bases at J, with 8 bases in the middle. CDR3 length: 14 amino acids. The CDR3 reads CASSPPGRPYEQYF. The CDR3 DNA sequence: TGTGCCAGCTCACCACCAGGCAGACCCTACGAGCAGTACTTC.

This chain uses TRBV5-1 with TRBJ2-3; 9 bases are a match to TRBD2. The V gene end was trimmed by 2 bases and the J gene end by 3 bases; junction bases not matched to a gene: 4. There are 15 residues in the CDR3. Germline values: CDR1 SGHRS, CDR2 YFSETQ. The CDR3, as DNA: TGCGCCAGCAGCTTTTCTAGCGGGATGACAGATACGCAGTATTTT. Its protein is CASSFSSGMTDTQYF.

This clonotype occurred a few times. The V gene is TRBV28, the J gene TRBJ2-1; TRBD2 matches 10 bases. Trimming took 2 bases from V and 8 from J; bases not matched to a gene: 9. The CDR3 sequence is 16 residues long. CDR1 and CDR2 (germline): MDHEN, SYDVKM. The CDR3 DNA sequence: TGTGCCAGCAGTTTAGTGTCTAGCGGGAGCGGCTATGAGCAGTTCTTC. Protein sequence: CASSLVSSGSGYEQFF.

This clonotype has just one count. The V call is TRBV9, the J call TRBJ2-1; D tentatively reads TRBD1 or TRBD2 (6 bases each). Germline-derived CDR1 and CDR2 are SGDLS and YYNGEE. Trimming removed 0 bases from V and 9 bases from J, with 19 bases in between. The CDR3 has 16 amino acids. Here the CDR3 reads CASSVDPRGGSSEQFF. CDR3 coding DNA: TGTGCCAGCAGCGTAGATCCGCGAGGGGGGTCCAGTGAGCAGTTCTTC.

This clonotype was found a few times. The rearrangement joins TRBV9 to TRBJ1-1; D gene ambiguous. There are 12 residues in the CDR3. The germline CDR1 and CDR2 sequences are SGDLS and YYNGEE. Trimming cost V 3 bases and J 10 bases, with 13 bases left between them. The CDR3 sequence is CASSGEFGSAFF. The CDR3 coding sequence is TGTGCCAGCAGCGGGGAATTCGGGTCAGCTTTCTTT.